This T cell receptor beta chain was sequenced during a study of blood T cell repertoires in COVID-19. The CDR3 runs to 12 residues. V was pared by 4 bases and J by 1 base, with 8 bases between. The germline gives CDR1 SQVTM, CDR2 ANQGSEA. Using immunoSEQ multiplex PCR, the repertoire was profiled, and TCRdb retains in-frame clones only, with some absent. The data show roughly 430,000 clones, with 88% seen just once and approximately 2.1% held by the top ten. The sample taken for sequencing was PBMCs or T cells enriched from blood (not recorded which). This chain joins TRBV29-1 and TRBJ2-7, with a possible D match to TRBD1 (5 bases). The receptor comes from a woman between 40 and 55 years old with acute COVID-19. The CDR3 sequence: CSVVSGSYEQYF. The CDR3 coding sequence is TGCAGCGTTGTGTCAGGGTCCTACGAGCAGTACTTC.